This TCR beta chain was documented in a study of shared clonotypes between healthy human individuals. Trimming cost V 1 base and J 2 bases, with 5 bases left between them. The germline gives CDR1 SGHNT, CDR2 YYREEE (reference sequence). The CDR3 length is 13 residues. Across several immunoSEQ plates, the genomic DNA of each subset was split evenly. The assay was immunoSEQ multiplex PCR, and TCRdb's table has in-frame clones only and misses some. The repertoire holds around 510,000 clones, around 95% seen once, with approximately 0.067% in the top ten. The TCR comes from a woman younger than 45 in good health. The V call is TRBV5-4, the J call TRBJ2-3; no reliable D call. The sequenced material came from naive CD4+ T cells sorted from blood. Sample subset: CD45RA+ positively selected. Written as DNA, the CDR3 is TGTGCCAGCAGCTTGTCCTACACAGATACGCAGTATTTT. This translates into CASSLSYTDTQYF.